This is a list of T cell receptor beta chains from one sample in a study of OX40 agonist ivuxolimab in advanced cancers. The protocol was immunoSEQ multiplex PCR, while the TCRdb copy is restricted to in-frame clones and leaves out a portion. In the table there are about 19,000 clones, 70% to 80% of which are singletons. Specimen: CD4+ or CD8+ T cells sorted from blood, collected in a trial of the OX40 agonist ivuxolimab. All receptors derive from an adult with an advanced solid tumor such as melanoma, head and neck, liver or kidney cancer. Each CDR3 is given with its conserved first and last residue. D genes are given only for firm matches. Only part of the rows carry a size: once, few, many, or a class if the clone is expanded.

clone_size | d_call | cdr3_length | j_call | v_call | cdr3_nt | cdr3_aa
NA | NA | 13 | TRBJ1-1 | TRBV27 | TGTGCCAGCAGTTTATCGACGAACACTGAAGCTTTCTTT | CASSLSTNTEAFF
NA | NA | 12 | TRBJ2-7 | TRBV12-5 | TGTGCTAGTGGTTTTTATCCCTACGAGCAGTACTTC | CASGFYPYEQYF
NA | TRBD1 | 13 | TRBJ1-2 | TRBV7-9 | TGTGCCAGCGGAGACAGGGAAGAGAATGGCTACACCTTC | CASGDREENGYTF
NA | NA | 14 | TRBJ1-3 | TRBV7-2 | TGTGCCAGCAGCTTGTGGGTGACCTCAAACACCATATATTTT | CASSLWVTSNTIYF
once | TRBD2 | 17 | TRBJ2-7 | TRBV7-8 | TGTGCCAGCAGCTTAGAGGGATGGCGGGGGGGTTCCTACGAGCAGTACTTC | CASSLEGWRGGSYEQYF
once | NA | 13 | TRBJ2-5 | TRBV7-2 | TGTGCCAGCAGCTTCTCCAGACAAGAGACCCAGTACTTC | CASSFSRQETQYF
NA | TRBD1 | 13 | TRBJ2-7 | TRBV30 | TGTGCCTGGAACCCGGGACAGGGTTACGAGCAGTACTTC | CAWNPGQGYEQYF
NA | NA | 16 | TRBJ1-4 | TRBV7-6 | TGTGCCAGCAGCTTAGTGCACGGGACGAGGGGTGAAAAACTGTTTTTT | CASSLVHGTRGEKLFF
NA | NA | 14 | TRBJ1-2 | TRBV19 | TGTGCCAGTAGTATTACAGGAGCGGGGGATGGCTACACCTTC | CASSITGAGDGYTF
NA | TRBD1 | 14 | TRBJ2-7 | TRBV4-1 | TGCGCCAGCAGCCAAGTCGTACAGGGGAACGAGCAGTACTTC | CASSQVVQGNEQYF
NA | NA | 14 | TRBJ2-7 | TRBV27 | TGTGCCAGCAGTTTTTCCAGCGGGTCCTACGAGCAGTACTTC | CASSFSSGSYEQYF
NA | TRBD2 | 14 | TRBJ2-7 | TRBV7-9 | TGTGCCAGCAGCGGAGACCGGGAGGCCTACGAGCAGTACTTC | CASSGDREAYEQYF
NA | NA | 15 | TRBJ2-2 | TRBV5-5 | TGTGCCAGCAGCCGAGACTACGCGAACACCGGGGAGCTGTTTTTT | CASSRDYANTGELFF
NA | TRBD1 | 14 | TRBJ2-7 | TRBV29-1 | TGCAGCGTTGTAGAGGGGACAGGGTTCTACGAGCAGTACTTC | CSVVEGTGFYEQYF
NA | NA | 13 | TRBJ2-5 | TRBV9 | TGTGCCAGCAGCGCCTGGGGGCTGGAGACCCAGTACTTC | CASSAWGLETQYF
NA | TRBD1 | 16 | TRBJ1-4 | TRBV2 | TGTGCCAGCGGGACAGGGTCCGTGATTCTAGCTGAAAAACTGTTTTTT | CASGTGSVILAEKLFF
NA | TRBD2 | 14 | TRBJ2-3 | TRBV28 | TGTGCCAGCAGTTTAGGGGGGGTCACAGATACGCAGTATTTT | CASSLGGVTDTQYF
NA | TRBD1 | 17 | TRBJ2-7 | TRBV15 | TGTGCCACCAGCAGAGATCTCGGGGCAGGGGGCAACTACGAGCAGTACTTC | CATSRDLGAGGNYEQYF
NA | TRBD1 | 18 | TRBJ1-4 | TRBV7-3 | TGTGCCAGCAGCCTCACTAAATCCCCGACAGGGGGTAGAGAAAAACTGTTTTTT | CASSLTKSPTGGREKLFF
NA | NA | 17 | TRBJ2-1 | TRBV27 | TGTGCCAGCAGTTTACAGGGCGGTCAAAGGGCCTACAATGAGCAGTTCTTC | CASSLQGGQRAYNEQFF
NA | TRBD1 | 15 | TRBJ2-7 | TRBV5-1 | TGCGCCAGCAGCTTATATGACAGGGCCTACAACGAGCAGTACTTC | CASSLYDRAYNEQYF
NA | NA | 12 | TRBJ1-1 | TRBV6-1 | TGTGCCAGCAGCGACATGAACACTGAAGCTTTCTTT | CASSDMNTEAFF